This TCR beta chain was found in a study of vaccination and CD4 T cells after COVID-19. Study overall: The post-COVID sampling time was a median about 13 weeks after diagnosis, ranging from 35 to 161. Spike peptides, overlapping and drawn from SARS-CoV-2, HCoV-NL63, HCoV-OC43 and HCoV-229E, were used to stimulate cells.

Per the germline V gene, CDR1 is MNHNS and CDR2 is SASEGT. The CDR3 has 13 residues. The time point here: late sampling 161 to 241 days after vaccination in three convalescent patients. Documented treatment: approximately nine-day PBMC culture with coronavirus spike peptide pools or control peptides (ViraFEST assay). Worth noting for this clonotype: Its specificity is not known. A read error may account for a junction end that differs from germline.

Cultured CD4+ T-cell DNA underwent Oncomine TCR Beta short-read sequencing. The source of extracted genomic DNA was cultured CD4+ T cells. TCRdb independently ran MiXCR on the PCR reads; one entry per CDR3 protein. The table includes 20,000 to 25,000 distinct CDR3 sequences, about a third detected once. This sequence was found in a human donor who had recovered from COVID-19. The specimen comprised CD4+ T cells from blood, cultured in vitro, sampled about 7 months after SARS-CoV-2 vaccination. V is TRBV6-1 and J is TRBJ2-7, with 7 positions matching TRBD1. Here the CDR3 reads CASSKQGRNERYF. CDR3 nucleotides: TGTGCCAGCAGTAAACAGGGGCGCAACGAGCGGTACTTC.